A selection of T cell receptor beta chains follows, all from one sample in a study of blood T cell repertoires in COVID-19. Assay: immunoSEQ multiplex PCR; the TCRdb copy retains only in-frame clones and omits some. The sample lists fewer than 200,000 clones, roughly 80% occurring once. The sequenced sample was peripheral blood. Source of these receptors: a man aged 55-75 years with acute or convalescent COVID-19. Both conserved end residues are part of each CDR3. The order of the fields is V gene, J gene, D gene, clone size, CDR3 protein, CDR3 DNA. A D gene is named only where the DNA matches it firmly. The size entry is marked missing in some rows and otherwise reads once, few, many or a size class.

V: TRBV20-1
J: TRBJ1-6
D: .
size: .
CDR3: CSASRPGAYNSPLHF
DNA: TGCAGTGCTAGTAGGCCGGGGGCCTATAATTCACCCCTCCACTTT

V: TRBV6-1
J: TRBJ1-6
D: .
size: .
CDR3: CASSERTVSNSPLHF
DNA: TGTGCCAGCAGTGAAAGAACAGTAAGCAATTCACCCCTCCACTTT

V: TRBV5-8
J: TRBJ2-1
D: .
size: .
CDR3: CASSVIWAEGQFF
DNA: TGTGCCAGCAGCGTTATTTGGGCCGAGGGGCAGTTCTTC

V: TRBV4-3
J: TRBJ2-7
D: .
size: .
CDR3: CASSQDVQYEQYF
DNA: TGCGCCAGCAGCCAAGATGTTCAATACGAGCAGTACTTC

V: TRBV30
J: TRBJ2-7
D: .
size: .
CDR3: CAWSSRYEQYF
DNA: TGTGCCTGGAGTTCCCGCTACGAGCAGTACTTC

V: TRBV6-5
J: TRBJ1-3
D: .
size: .
CDR3: CASSLRDTSGNTIYF
DNA: TGTGCCAGCAGTTTGAGGGACACCTCTGGAAACACCATATATTTT

V: TRBV19
J: TRBJ1-2
D: .
size: .
CDR3: CASSIEKYSDYNYGYTF
DNA: TGTGCCAGTAGTATAGAAAAGTATTCGGACTACAACTATGGCTACACCTTC

V: TRBV19
J: TRBJ2-2
D: .
size: .
CDR3: CASTMTGLFSGELFF
DNA: TGTGCCAGTACCATGACGGGGTTATTCAGCGGGGAGCTGTTTTTT

V: TRBV19
J: TRBJ1-1
D: TRBD1
size: once
CDR3: CASSSGQGVTEAFF
DNA: TGTGCCAGTAGTTCAGGACAGGGCGTCACTGAAGCTTTCTTT

V: TRBV6-1
J: TRBJ1-1
D: .
size: .
CDR3: CASSEQNTEAFF
DNA: TGTGCCAGCAGTGAACAGAACACTGAAGCTTTCTTT

V: TRBV5-1
J: TRBJ2-7
D: .
size: .
CDR3: CASSLGLEQYF
DNA: TGCGCCAGCAGCTTGGGACTAGAGCAGTACTTC

V: TRBV11-2
J: TRBJ1-2
D: .
size: .
CDR3: CASSLGGGDYGYTF
DNA: TGTGCCAGCAGCTTAGGAGGAGGGGACTATGGCTACACCTTC

V: TRBV10-2
J: TRBJ2-1
D: .
size: once
CDR3: CASSRSIYNEQFF
DNA: TGCGCCAGCAGTCGGAGTATCTACAATGAGCAGTTCTTC

V: TRBV19
J: TRBJ1-3
D: TRBD1
size: .
CDR3: CASSLTGTGSGNTIYF
DNA: TGTGCCAGTAGTCTCACCGGGACAGGGTCTGGAAACACCATATATTTT

V: TRBV27
J: TRBJ2-3
D: .
size: .
CDR3: CASSLRQGGGTQYF
DNA: TGTGCCAGCAGTTTAAGGCAGGGGGGAGGCACGCAGTATTTT

V: TRBV7-2
J: TRBJ1-5
D: .
size: .
CDR3: CASSLYWTKNQPQHF
DNA: TGTGCCAGCAGCTTATACTGGACAAAGAATCAGCCCCAGCATTTT

V: TRBV9
J: TRBJ2-2
D: .
size: .
CDR3: CASSGSTLGDTGELFF
DNA: TGTGCCAGCAGCGGATCGACATTAGGGGACACCGGGGAGCTGTTTTTT

V: TRBV29-1
J: TRBJ1-5
D: .
size: .
CDR3: CSVGDTLNQPQHF
DNA: TGCAGCGTGGGGGACACCCTCAATCAGCCCCAGCATTTT

V: TRBV5-4
J: TRBJ1-6
D: .
size: .
CDR3: CASSLGTANSPLHF
DNA: TGTGCCAGCAGCTTGGGGACAGCTAATTCACCCCTCCACTTT

V: TRBV5-1
J: TRBJ1-2
D: TRBD1
size: .
CDR3: CASSWGQGAEGYTF
DNA: TGCGCCAGCAGCTGGGGACAGGGGGCTGAAGGCTACACCTTC

V: TRBV9
J: TRBJ1-2
D: TRBD1
size: once
CDR3: CASSDGQGSTYGYTF
DNA: TGTGCCAGCAGCGACGGACAGGGGTCTACCTATGGCTACACCTTC

V: TRBV19
J: TRBJ1-1
D: TRBD1
size: .
CDR3: CASSGRTGTGNTEAFF
DNA: TGTGCCAGTAGTGGGAGAACCGGGACAGGGAATACTGAAGCTTTCTTT

V: TRBV7-2
J: TRBJ2-7
D: TRBD1
size: .
CDR3: CASSFGDRVSYEQYF
DNA: TGTGCCAGCAGCTTCGGGGACAGGGTCTCCTACGAGCAGTACTTC

V: TRBV30
J: TRBJ1-1
D: TRBD1
size: .
CDR3: CAWTPGGTEAFF
DNA: TGTGCCTGGACACCAGGGGGGACTGAAGCTTTCTTT

V: TRBV5-4
J: TRBJ2-1
D: .
size: .
CDR3: CASSLYGEMDNEQFF
DNA: TGTGCCAGCAGCTTGTACGGGGAGATGGACAATGAGCAGTTCTTC

V: TRBV6-1
J: TRBJ2-7
D: TRBD2
size: .
CDR3: CASSGGLAGDYSYEQYF
DNA: TGTGCCAGCAGTGGGGGACTAGCGGGGGATTACTCCTACGAGCAGTACTTC

V: TRBV6-5
J: TRBJ1-5
D: TRBD1
size: .
CDR3: CASSYQTGFFSQPQHF
DNA: TGTGCCAGCAGTTACCAGACAGGGTTTTTCAGTCAGCCCCAGCATTTT

V: TRBV30
J: TRBJ1-2
D: .
size: .
CDR3: CAVQQGPNYGYTF
DNA: TGTGCCGTTCAACAGGGCCCTAACTATGGCTACACCTTC

V: TRBV7-3
J: TRBJ1-2
D: TRBD1
size: .
CDR3: CASSDNRGGYTF
DNA: TGTGCCAGCAGCGACAACAGGGGTGGCTACACCTTC

V: TRBV27
J: TRBJ1-2
D: .
size: .
CDR3: CASSLSWGHGYTF
DNA: TGTGCCAGCAGTTTATCGTGGGGGCATGGCTACACCTTC

V: TRBV24-1
J: TRBJ2-1
D: TRBD1
size: .
CDR3: CATSRTVPQGASYNEQFF
DNA: TGTGCCACCAGTCGCACAGTCCCGCAGGGGGCGTCATACAATGAGCAGTTCTTC

V: TRBV12-2
J: TRBJ1-2
D: .
size: .
CDR3: CASRTRTDYGYTF
DNA: TGTGCAAGTCGCACCCGGACAGATTATGGCTACACCTTC

V: TRBV28
J: TRBJ1-2
D: TRBD1
size: .
CDR3: CASSVYRDRAGYGYTF
DNA: TGTGCCAGCAGTGTTTACCGGGACAGGGCGGGCTATGGCTACACCTTC

V: TRBV7-3
J: TRBJ1-1
D: .
size: .
CDR3: CASSRLGGTEAFF
DNA: TGTGCCAGCAGCAGACTGGGGGGGACTGAAGCTTTCTTT

V: TRBV4-1
J: TRBJ2-7
D: TRBD1
size: .
CDR3: CASSAPGQGISEQYF
DNA: TGCGCCAGCAGCGCTCCGGGACAGGGGATCTCCGAGCAGTACTTC

V: TRBV7-6
J: TRBJ1-3
D: .
size: .
CDR3: CASSLVTAAPTF
DNA: TGTGCCAGCAGCTTAGTAACGGCGGCCCCTACCTTT

V: TRBV4-3
J: TRBJ2-3
D: .
size: .
CDR3: CASSQVPSGTLSTDTQYF
DNA: TGCGCCAGCAGCCAAGTCCCCAGTGGGACTTTAAGCACAGATACGCAGTATTTT